The 13 T cell receptor beta chains listed next were all sequenced from one sample in a study of OX40 agonist ivuxolimab in advanced cancers. Here immunoSEQ multiplex PCR was the method, and the copy in TCRdb shows in-frame clones only, minus some. This table has under 150,000 clones, roughly nine tenths appearing once. The material sequenced was CD4+ or CD8+ T cells sorted from blood, taken in a trial of the OX40 agonist ivuxolimab. The receptor source for this set is an adult with an advanced solid tumor such as melanoma, head and neck, liver or kidney cancer.

The chain carries TRBV19 and TRBJ2-1; maybe TRBD1 (6 bases). Germline V CDR1 and CDR2: LNHDA, SQIVND (reference sequence). This CDR3 contains 15 residues. The V end lost 0 bases, the J end lost 3 bases, and 9 bases lay between the germline ends. CDR3 sequence reads: CASSIEGAFYNEQFF. The CDR3 bases are TGTGCCAGTAGTATAGAGGGGGCTTTCTACAATGAGCAGTTCTTC.

V is TRBV4-1 and J is TRBJ2-7, with 11 bases aligning to TRBD2. V lost 4 bases, J lost 6 bases, and 5 bases stayed unmatched. Germline CDR1 MGHRA, CDR2 YSYEKL. The CDR3 consists of 14 residues. The CDR3 sequence: CASSLAGGPLEQYF. DNA for the CDR3: TGCGCCAGCAGCCTAGCGGGAGGGCCCCTCGAGCAGTACTTC.

Only one count was recorded for this clone. The rearrangement uses TRBV7-8 and TRBJ1-2; 10 bases map to TRBD1. Germline V gene data show CDR1 as SGHVS and CDR2 as FQNEAQ. The trim removed 5 bases at V and 8 bases at J, leaving 8 bases unmatched. The CDR3 covers 14 residues. The CDR3 region has the DNA TGTGCCAGCAGCCCAGGACAGGGGGGTAAGGGCTACACCTTC. The encoded protein is CASSPGQGGKGYTF.

The CDR3 bases are TGTGCCAGCAGTTATGACGGGCAATGGTACCAAGAGACCCAGTACTTC. Protein product: CASSYDGQWYQETQYF. This sequence joins TRBV2 and TRBJ2-5; no clear D. The germline gives CDR1 SNHLY, CDR2 FYNNEI. V was trimmed by 5 bases and J by 0 bases, leaving 16 bases between them. This CDR3 has 16 amino acids.

The V call is TRBV11-2, the J call TRBJ2-2; maybe TRBD2 (6 bases). Germline V lookup: CDR1 SGHAT, CDR2 FQNNGV. Trimming took 6 bases from V and 2 from J, leaving 19 bases between them. CDR3 size: 17 residues. CDR3 bases: TGTGCCAGCAGAACTTTTAACGGACTAAACAACACCGGGGAGCTGTTTTTT. Translating it yields CASRTFNGLNNTGELFF.

The rearrangement links TRBV5-1 to TRBJ1-1; possibly TRBD1 for D (5 bases). With 2 bases removed from V and 4 bases from J, the gap between germline ends came to 12 bases. Germline loops: CDR1 SGHRS, CDR2 YFSETQ. The CDR3 loop spans 14 amino acids. CDR3 region: CASSFGQGVTEAFF. The CDR3 DNA reads as TGCGCCAGCAGCTTCGGTCAAGGGGTCACTGAAGCTTTCTTT. Full variable domain (outside the CDR3, taken from reference TRBV5-1 and TRBJ1-1): KAGVTQTPRYLIKTRGQQVTLSCSPISGHRSVSWYQQTPGQGLQFLFEYFSETQRNKGNFPGRFSGRQFSNSRSEMNVSTLELGDSALYLCASSFGQGVTEAFFGQGTRLTVV.

This chain joins TRBV7-8 and TRBJ2-1; 12 nucleotides align to TRBD2. Germline CDR1 reads SGHVS; CDR2 reads FQNEAQ. This CDR3 comprises 17 residues. V was pared by 5 bases and J by 9 bases, with 14 bases of the junction left unmatched. CDR3 sequence: CASSPILLAGGIGEQFF. The CDR3, as DNA: TGTGCCAGCAGCCCCATCCTACTAGCGGGAGGAATCGGTGAGCAGTTCTTC. The full variable domain, rest sourced from reference TRBV7-8 and TRBJ2-1, is GAGVSQSPRYKVAKRGQDVALRCDPISGHVSLFWYQQALGQGPEFLTYFQNEAQLDKSGLPSDRFFAERPEGSVSTLKIQRTQQEDSAVYLCASSPILLAGGIGEQFFGPGTRLTVL.

The chain joins TRBV19 to TRBJ2-4; D may be TRBD1 (6 bases). CDR1 LNHDA and CDR2 SQIVND come from the germline V gene (reference sequence). This CDR3 is 14 amino acids long. V was clipped by 1 base and J by 8 bases, with 12 bases between them. This CDR3 reads CASSIGQGMDIQYF. CDR3 sequence (DNA): TGTGCCAGTAGTATAGGCCAGGGGATGGACATTCAGTACTTC.

This clone was recorded only once. The chain couples TRBV28 to TRBJ2-5, with 9 positions matching TRBD1. CDR3 length: 16 residues. V was clipped by 5 bases and J by 4 bases; unmatched bases: 11. Germline assignment: CDR1 MDHEN and CDR2 SYDVKM. The CDR3 loop reads CASSPAGGQGPETQYF. CDR3 bases: TGTGCCAGCAGTCCGGCAGGGGGACAGGGCCCAGAGACCCAGTACTTC.

This clone was found once. V gene TRBV5-6 combines with J gene TRBJ2-1, with D uncertain. CDR1 SGHDT and CDR2 YYEEEE come from the germline V gene. There are 17 residues in the CDR3. V was clipped by 6 bases and J by 1 base, with 20 bases between them. Written as DNA, the CDR3 is TGTGCCAGCACTTCTGGAGTCCCTACGAGATCCTACAATGAGCAGTTCTTC. Translated, it gives CASTSGVPTRSYNEQFF.

This clone was seen a single time. This chain links TRBV21-1 with TRBJ2-7; the table's D gene call, TRBD1, was not cross checked with the DNA. TRBV21-1 is listed as a pseudogene. The CDR3 length is 14 residues. CDR3 nucleotide sequence: TGTGCCAGCCCGGGACAGGGGATCTCCTACGAGCAGTACTTC. Translation gives CASPGQGISYEQYF.

V usage is TRBV5-6 and J usage is TRBJ2-7; 8 nucleotides match TRBD2. The V gene's germline CDR1 is SGHDT and CDR2 YYEEEE. This CDR3 comprises 15 residues. V was clipped by 3 bases and J by 7 bases; unmatched bases: 12. CDR3 amino acids: CASSSEAGATGEQYF. In nucleotides, the CDR3 is TGTGCCAGCAGCTCCGAAGCGGGGGCGACTGGGGAGCAGTACTTC. The full variable domain, in which reference TRBV5-6 and TRBJ2-7 provide the parts outside the CDR3, is DAGVTQSPTHLIKTRGQQVTLRCSPKSGHDTVSWYQQALGQGPQFIFQYYEEEERQRGNFPDRFSGHQFPNYSSELNVNALLLGDSALYLCASSSEAGATGEQYFGPGTRLTVT.

In its sample, this clone was seen once. The genes are TRBV7-6 and TRBJ2-1; unclear D gene. V shed 2 bases and J shed 8 bases, with 16 bases lying between them. Looked up from germline, CDR1 is SGHVS and CDR2 is FNYEAQ. This CDR3 region has 15 residues. CDR3 region: CASSLTGLTMDEQFF. The CDR3 region has the DNA TGTGCCAGCAGCTTAACCGGTCTTACCATGGATGAGCAGTTCTTC. Looking up the rest from reference TRBV7-6 and TRBJ2-1 gives the full variable domain: GAGVSQSPRYKVTKRGQDVALRCDPISGHVSLYWYRQALGQGPEFLTYFNYEAQQDKSGLPNDRFSAERPEGSISTLTIQRTEQRDSAMYRCASSLTGLTMDEQFFGPGTRLTVL.